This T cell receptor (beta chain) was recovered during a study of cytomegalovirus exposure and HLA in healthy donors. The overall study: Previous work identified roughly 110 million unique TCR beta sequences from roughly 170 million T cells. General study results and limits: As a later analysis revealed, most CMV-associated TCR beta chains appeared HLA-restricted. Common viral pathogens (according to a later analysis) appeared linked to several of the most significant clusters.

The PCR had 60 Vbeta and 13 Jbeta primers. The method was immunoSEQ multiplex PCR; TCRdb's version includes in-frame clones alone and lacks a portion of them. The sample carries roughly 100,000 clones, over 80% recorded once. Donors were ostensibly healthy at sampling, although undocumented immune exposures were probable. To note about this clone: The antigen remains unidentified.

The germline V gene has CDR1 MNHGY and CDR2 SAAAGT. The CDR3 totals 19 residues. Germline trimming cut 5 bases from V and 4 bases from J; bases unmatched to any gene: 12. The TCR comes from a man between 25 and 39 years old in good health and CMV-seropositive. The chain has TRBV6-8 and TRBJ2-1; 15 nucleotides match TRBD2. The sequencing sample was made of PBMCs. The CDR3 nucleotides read TGTGCCAGCAGTCAGACCGGGACTAGCGGGGGGAGGGGGTACAATGAGCAGTTCTTC. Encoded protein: CASSQTGTSGGRGYNEQFF.